This TCR beta chain appears in the sequencing data of a study of early T cells in non-severe SARS-CoV-2 infection. Across the study: Sequencing used unsorted whole-blood bulk RNA, so chains lack pairing.

Each CDR3 protein gets one entry after TCRdb re-called the 5' RACE reads with MiXCR. In the table there are approximately 83,000 distinct CDR3 sequences, 11% to 15% of which are singletons. Germline V lookup: CDR1 SGHKS, CDR2 YYEKEE (reference sequence). V trimming: 9 bases; J trimming: 5 bases; junction bases outside the gene matches: 8. The CDR3 contains 13 residues. This TCR derives from an adult who was a healthcare worker with PCR-confirmed SARS-CoV-2 infection or an uninfected control (not recorded which). The chain carries TRBV5-5 and TRBJ1-2; TRBD1 aligns across 9 bases. Sequenced material: whole blood. The chain's CDR3 is CATSEDRGYGYTF. For the CDR3, the DNA is TGTGCCACTTCTGAGGACAGGGGATATGGCTACACCTTC.